The T cell receptor beta chain under discussion was sequenced for a study of cytomegalovirus exposure and HLA in healthy donors. Remarks on this clone: One junction end disagrees with the germline gene, perhaps due to a read error.

CDR1 and CDR2 (germline): SEHNR, FQNEAQ (reference sequence). The CDR3 is made up of 13 amino acids. The PCR made use of 60 Vbeta and 13 Jbeta primers. Measured with immunoSEQ multiplex PCR; TCRdb has only the in-frame clones, and not every one. This sample has some 190,000 clones, with approximately 78% found just once. The sequencing input was PBMCs. V gene TRBV7-9 combines with J gene TRBJ2-7; possible D gene TRBD1, 5 bases. This TCR was sampled from a woman aged 30 to 39 in good health and CMV-seropositive. CDR3 bases: TGTTCCAGCAGCCATTCAGGGATCGACGAGCAGTACTTC. Translation gives CSSSHSGIDEQYF.